This entry lists 17 T cell receptor beta chains sequenced from one sample in a study of control samples from healthy donors and cancer patients. The assay was immunoSEQ multiplex PCR, and TCRdb's table has in-frame clones only and misses some. The sample lists about 28,000 clones, 65% to 80% seen once, with around 20% in the top ten. What was sequenced was PBMCs. The receptors stem from a man between 60 and 75 years old with head and neck cancer.

This clone showed up just a few times. The rearrangement uses TRBV11-1 and TRBJ2-7; either TRBD1 or TRBD2 may fit D (5 bases each). CDR1 SGHAT and CDR2 FQDESV come from the germline V gene (reference sequence). Trimming pared 5 bases from V and 6 bases from J, leaving 11 bases between. The CDR3 runs to 12 residues. The CDR3 region is CASSKGAGEQYF. In DNA form, the CDR3 reads TGTGCCAGCAGCAAAGGGGCGGGCGAGCAGTACTTC.

This clone was counted a few times. This chain joins TRBV4-2 and TRBJ2-7, with 13 bases identical to TRBD2. Germline V gene sequence: CDR1 LGHNA, CDR2 YNFKEQ. V was clipped by 3 bases and J by 1 base; unmatched bases: 15. The CDR3 totals 20 residues. CDR3 residues: CASSHNKIEPGLAGSYEQYF. The CDR3 nucleotides read TGTGCCAGCAGCCACAATAAAATAGAGCCGGGACTAGCGGGATCCTACGAGCAGTACTTC.

The chain recombines TRBV2 with TRBJ1-5, with a weak D call TRBD1 (6 bases). The germline V gene has CDR1 SNHLY and CDR2 FYNNEI. There are 15 residues in the CDR3. V was trimmed by 6 bases and J by 0 bases, leaving 12 bases between them. The CDR3 DNA sequence: TGTGCCAGCAGCCCGGACAGAGCTAGCAATCAGCCCCAGCATTTT. Its translation is CASSPDRASNQPQHF.

This chain links TRBV30 with TRBJ1-4; D is ambiguous. V was pared by 0 bases and J by 10 bases, with 12 bases between. Germline V lookup: CDR1 GTSNPN, CDR2 SVGIG (reference sequence). This CDR3 comprises 13 residues. The CDR3 bases are TGTGCCTGGAGTGTAGAACCCCTCCTAAAACTGTTTTTT. Translated, it gives CAWSVEPLLKLFF.

Turning to this clone: The junction departs from germline at one end; a sequencing error may be responsible. In the same sample, other DNA sequences code for this CDR3. The rearrangement uses TRBV11-1 and TRBJ1-3, with TRBD1 matching over 8 bases. This CDR3 comprises 15 residues. CDR1 is SGHAT, CDR2 FQDESV, per germline (reference sequence). CDR3 region: CASSSGAGGRNTIYF. For the CDR3, the DNA is TGCGCCAGCAGCTCCGGGGCAGGGGGCAGAAACACCATATATTTT.

This rearrangement joins TRBV12-3 or TRBV12-4 to TRBJ1-5; D is undetermined. V was pared by 4 bases and J by 5 bases, with 9 bases between. This CDR3 comprises 13 residues. The CDR3 loop reads CASSSGVYQPQHF. Written as DNA, the CDR3 is TGTGCCAGCAGTTCAGGTGTCTATCAGCCCCAGCATTTT.

This chain joins TRBV10-2 and TRBJ2-1; 10 bases align to TRBD2. Germline V gene data show CDR1 as WSHSY and CDR2 as SAAADI. With 6 bases clipped from V and 4 bases from J, the junction kept 9 bases outside the gene matches. This CDR3 comprises 16 residues. The CDR3 DNA reads TGCGCCAGCAGGATACAAGCGGGAGGGGCTTACAATGAGCAGTTCTTC. Its translation is CASRIQAGGAYNEQFF.

This clone is labeled medium-sized. This rearrangement joins TRBV7-2 to TRBJ2-2; no reliable D call. CDR1 is SGHTA, CDR2 FQGNSA, per germline. The CDR3 runs to 15 residues. V lost 1 base to trimming and J lost 1 base, with 7 bases between them. The CDR3 sequence is CASSLGPGNTGELFF. For the CDR3, the DNA is TGTGCCAGCAGCTTAGGTCCAGGGAACACCGGGGAGCTGTTTTTT.

This chain links TRBV24-1 with TRBJ1-6; 9 bases are a match to TRBD1. CDR3 length: 24 residues. The trim removed 6 bases at V and 0 bases at J, leaving 26 bases unmatched. The germline CDR1 and CDR2 sequences are KGHDR and SFDVKD. DNA of the CDR3: TGTGCCACCAGTTTCTCCCGGGACAGGGTAAAAAAGGCAATCTCCCTCTCCTATAATTCACCCCTCCACTTT. Its translation is CATSFSRDRVKKAISLSYNSPLHF.

This chain uses TRBV6-1 with TRBJ1-6; D is possibly TRBD1 (5 bases). Trimming stripped 3 bases from V and 11 bases from J, with 8 bases between. This CDR3 is 12 amino acids long. Germline assignment: CDR1 MNHNS and CDR2 SASEGT. As DNA, the CDR3 is TGTGCCAGCAGTGAGGGGGGTCCACCCCTCCACTTT. Protein product: CASSEGGPPLHF.

The rearrangement uses TRBV19 and TRBJ1-1, with a possible D match to TRBD1 (5 bases). Germline lookup yields CDR1 LNHDA and CDR2 SQIVND (reference sequence). The CDR3 contains 14 residues. Trimming took off 7 bases at V and 1 base at J, with 13 bases between the two ends. CDR3 residues: CASTIGGGNTEAFF. The CDR3, as DNA: TGTGCCAGTACCATTGGGGGGGGGAACACTGAAGCTTTCTTT.

The chain combines TRBV21-1 with TRBJ2-4; the table assigns TRBD2, which was not confirmed against the DNA. TRBV21-1 is reported as a pseudogene. This CDR3 is built from 22 residues. The DNA for the CDR3 is TGTGCCAGCAGCAATCTTCGTCTGCGAATTCGCAACGGTCCCGAACGAAACGGCATTCAGTACTTC. It encodes CASSNLRLRIRNGPERNGIQYF.

The CDR3, as DNA: TGTGCCAGCAGCGTAGTTCCATTAGGCGATGAGCAGTTCTTC. Amino acids: CASSVVPLGDEQFF. The chain joins TRBV9 to TRBJ2-1; D not certain. The CDR3 has 14 residues. V was cut by 0 bases and J by 8 bases, with 12 bases left in between. From germline, CDR1 is SGDLS and CDR2 YYNGEE.

This sequence joins TRBV6-5 and TRBJ1-4, with D perhaps TRBD1 (5 bases). The CDR3 spans 13 residues. V gave up 8 bases and J gave up 8 bases, with 15 bases separating them. Germline CDR1 reads MNHEY; CDR2 reads SVGAGI. DNA for the CDR3: TGTGCCAGCGGGTCGGGCAGGGACGAAAAACTGTTTTTT. It codes for CASGSGRDEKLFF.

Only a few counts were recorded for this clone. The chain links TRBV18 to TRBJ2-3; D assignment may be TRBD1 or TRBD2 (5 bases each). The CDR3 spans 13 residues. V lost 4 bases and J 6 bases, leaving 11 bases between the germline ends. CDR1 and CDR2 (germline): KGHSH, LQKENI. The CDR3 reads CASSRDLPDTQYF. CDR3 bases: TGTGCCAGCTCACGGGACCTCCCGGATACGCAGTATTTT.

The chain has TRBV6-6 and TRBJ1-2; 11 bases align to TRBD1. Germline CDR1 reads MNHNY; CDR2 reads SVGAGI (reference sequence). This CDR3 contains 15 residues. Losses at the gene ends were 3 bases for V and 4 bases for J; bases not matched to a gene: 4. The CDR3 nucleotides read TGTGCCAGCAGTTATGGGACAGGGGGTCTCTATGGCTACACCTTC. It is translated as CASSYGTGGLYGYTF.

The rearrangement joins TRBV5-4 to TRBJ1-2; 8 nucleotides match TRBD1. Germline values: CDR1 SGHNT, CDR2 YYREEE (reference sequence). With 1 base clipped from V and 4 bases from J, the junction kept 3 bases outside the gene matches. The CDR3 loop spans 14 amino acids. The CDR3 nucleotides read TGTGCCAGCAGCTTGACTCAGGGGGCCTATGGCTACACCTTC. Encoded protein: CASSLTQGAYGYTF.